The sequence of this T cell receptor (beta chain) was determined in a study of blood T cell repertoires in COVID-19. In the study overall: Specimens from acute and convalescent COVID-19 originated in the United States, Italy and Spain. In each case, the material was cDNA or gDNA derived from T cells, B-cell-depleted T cells, or PBMCs.

CDR1 is LNHDA and CDR2 is SQIVND in the germline V gene (reference sequence). Trimming removed 5 bases at V and 0 bases at J, with 14 bases between. This CDR3 is 16 amino acids long. Authors' processing steps: Amplification of reference gene primers was used by the study to estimate nucleated cell counts. The assay was immunoSEQ multiplex PCR, and TCRdb's table has in-frame clones only and misses some. V, J and clone size are taken as reported in that table, and D and trimming were inferred from the DNA itself. The table includes under 70,000 clones, roughly 84% detected once. V gene TRBV19 combines with J gene TRBJ2-1, with D perhaps matching TRBD2 (7 bases). The TCR originated in an elderly woman with active or convalescent COVID-19. The source material was peripheral blood. The CDR3 spells CASSVRGGGSYNEQFF. In nucleotides, the CDR3 is TGTGCCAGTAGTGTCAGAGGGGGGGGCTCCTACAATGAGCAGTTCTTC.